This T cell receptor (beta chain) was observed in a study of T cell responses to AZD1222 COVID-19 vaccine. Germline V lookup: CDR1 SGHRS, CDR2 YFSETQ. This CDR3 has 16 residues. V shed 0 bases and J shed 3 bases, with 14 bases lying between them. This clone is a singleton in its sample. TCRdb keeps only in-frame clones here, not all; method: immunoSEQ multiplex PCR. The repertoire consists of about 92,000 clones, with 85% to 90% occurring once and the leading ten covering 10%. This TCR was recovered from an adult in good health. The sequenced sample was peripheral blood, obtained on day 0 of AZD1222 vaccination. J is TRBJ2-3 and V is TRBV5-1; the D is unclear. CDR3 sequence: CASSLEGSLVTDTQYF. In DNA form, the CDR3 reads TGCGCCAGCAGCTTGGAGGGATCTTTAGTGACAGATACGCAGTATTTT.